This T cell receptor (beta chain) was retrieved from a study of T cells in Graves' hyperthyroidism and ophthalmopathy. Whole-study findings and limits: With a median lead of 6.5 months before onset, the model predicted ophthalmopathy.

V was clipped by 2 bases and J by 9 bases, with 10 bases between them. This CDR3 is built from 13 residues. Germline assignment: CDR1 SNHLY and CDR2 FYNNEI. It was RNA transcripts that yielded the amplified TCR beta CDR3 regions. TCR CDR3 regions were first amplified by RT-PCR with HTBI primers. TCRdb re-called the multiplex PCR reads through MiXCR, storing one row per CDR3 protein. The table includes hundreds of thousands of distinct CDR3 sequences, roughly 15% detected once. This clonotype showed up many times. Its cognate antigen is unknown. Recently diagnosed hyperthyroidism of less than 2 months' duration affected patients aged 18 to 65.

The source is a woman younger than 45 with Graves' hyperthyroidism. The chain combines TRBV2 with TRBJ2-2; D unresolved. Sample: blood. Here the CDR3 reads CASSELMYRELFF. In DNA, the CDR3 is TGTGCCAGCAGTGAATTGATGTACCGGGAGCTGTTTTTT.